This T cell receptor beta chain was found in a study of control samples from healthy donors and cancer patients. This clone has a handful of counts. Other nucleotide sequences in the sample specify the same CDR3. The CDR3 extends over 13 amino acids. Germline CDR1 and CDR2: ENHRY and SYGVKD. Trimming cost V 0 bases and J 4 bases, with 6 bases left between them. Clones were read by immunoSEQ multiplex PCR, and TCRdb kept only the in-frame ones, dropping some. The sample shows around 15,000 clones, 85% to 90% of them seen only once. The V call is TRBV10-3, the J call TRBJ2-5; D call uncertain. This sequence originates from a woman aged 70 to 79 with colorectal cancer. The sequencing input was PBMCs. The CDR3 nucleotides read TGTGCCATCAGTGAGTCGCCCGGAGAGACCCAGTACTTC. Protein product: CAISESPGETQYF.